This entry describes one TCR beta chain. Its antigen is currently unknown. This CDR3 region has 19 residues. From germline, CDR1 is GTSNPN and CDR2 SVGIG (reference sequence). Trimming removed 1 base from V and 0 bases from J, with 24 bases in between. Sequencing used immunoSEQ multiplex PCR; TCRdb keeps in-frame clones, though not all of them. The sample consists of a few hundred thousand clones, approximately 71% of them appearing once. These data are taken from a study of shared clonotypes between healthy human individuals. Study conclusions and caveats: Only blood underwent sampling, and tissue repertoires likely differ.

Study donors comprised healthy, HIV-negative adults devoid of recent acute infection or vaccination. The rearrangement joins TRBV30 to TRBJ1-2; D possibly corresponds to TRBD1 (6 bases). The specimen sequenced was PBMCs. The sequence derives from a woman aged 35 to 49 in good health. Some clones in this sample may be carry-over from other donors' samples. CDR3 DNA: TGTGCCTGGAGTGAGAATTTGGAGGCAGGGGCGCTCCCTAACTATGGCTACACCTTC. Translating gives CAWSENLEAGALPNYGYTF.